This T cell receptor beta chain was sequenced during a study of CD8 T cells in ankylosing spondylitis. Whole-study findings and limits: Within matched ankylosing spondylitis synovial fluid, disease-linked clones were reportedly significantly enriched. Before this, some motif variants had been reported in reactive arthritis synovial fluid and blood.

As for this clonotype: The antigen remains undetermined.

Library preparation for TCR beta used quantitative 5'-RACE with molecular barcodes. In TCRdb, the 5' RACE reads were re-called with MiXCR into one record per CDR3 protein. Of about 250,000 distinct CDR3 sequences listed, roughly a tenth are singletons. Germline CDR1 is DFQATT and CDR2 is SNEGSKA (reference sequence). This CDR3 region has 18 residues. Trimming took 3 bases from V and 4 from J, leaving 24 bases between them. The sample consisted of blood, either unsorted or a sorted T cell fraction (not recorded which). The sequence was obtained from a male donor with ankylosing spondylitis or in good health (not recorded which). This sequence joins TRBV20-1 and TRBJ2-2; possible D gene TRBD1, 8 bases. CDR3 sequence: CSASVVTGGRAGTGELFF. DNA for the CDR3: TGCAGTGCTAGTGTGGTCACAGGGGGGAGGGCCGGCACCGGGGAGCTGTTTTTT.